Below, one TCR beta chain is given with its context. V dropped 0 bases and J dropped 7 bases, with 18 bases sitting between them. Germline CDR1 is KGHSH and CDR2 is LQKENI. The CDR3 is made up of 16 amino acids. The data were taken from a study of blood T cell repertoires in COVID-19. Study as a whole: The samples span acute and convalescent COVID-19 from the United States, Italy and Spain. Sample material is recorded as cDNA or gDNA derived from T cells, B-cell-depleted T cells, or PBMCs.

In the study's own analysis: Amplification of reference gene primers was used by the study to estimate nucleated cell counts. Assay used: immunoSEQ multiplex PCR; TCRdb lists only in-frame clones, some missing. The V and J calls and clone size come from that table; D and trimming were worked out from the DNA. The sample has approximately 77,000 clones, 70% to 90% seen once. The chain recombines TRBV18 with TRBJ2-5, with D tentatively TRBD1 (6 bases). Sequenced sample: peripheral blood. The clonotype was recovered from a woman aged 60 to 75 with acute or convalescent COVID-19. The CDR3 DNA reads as TGTGCCAGCTCACCACCGGGGGCCAATGCCCTAGGGACCCAGTACTTC. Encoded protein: CASSPPGANALGTQYF.